A single sample gave rise to the 17 T cell receptor beta chains below, sequenced in a study of T cell responses to AZD1222 COVID-19 vaccine. Assay used: immunoSEQ multiplex PCR; TCRdb lists only in-frame clones, some missing. This table has 150,000 or so clones, around 90% appearing once. The sample consisted of peripheral blood, taken 28 days after the second AZD1222 dose. These receptors all stem from an adult who received the AZD1222 COVID-19 vaccine.

In its sample, this clone was seen a few times. The J gene is TRBJ1-4, the V gene TRBV6-1, with D hard to call. Germline loops: CDR1 MNHNS, CDR2 SASEGT. CDR3 length: 14 amino acids. Trimming removed 7 bases at V and 0 bases at J, with 9 bases between. CDR3 sequence (DNA): TGTGCCAGCAAATACGCGGCAACTAATGAAAAACTGTTTTTT. Amino acid sequence: CASKYAATNEKLFF.

The chain combines TRBV10-3 with TRBJ2-5; TRBD2 agrees at 12 bases. The CDR3 spans 21 residues. Germline CDR1 is ENHRY and CDR2 is SYGVKD. The trim removed 5 bases at V and 1 base at J, leaving 20 bases unmatched. The CDR3 sequence: CAISKNKPGLAGSEVQETQYF. The CDR3 DNA sequence: TGTGCCATCAGTAAAAATAAACCGGGACTAGCGGGCTCCGAGGTCCAAGAGACCCAGTACTTC.

This chain connects TRBV30 to TRBJ1-6; D perhaps matches TRBD1 (6 bases). CDR3 size: 13 residues. Trimming removed 7 bases at V and 7 bases at J, with 14 bases between. The V gene's germline CDR1 is GTSNPN and CDR2 SVGIG (reference sequence). CDR3 protein: CAYNRVENSPLHF. The CDR3 nucleotides read TGTGCCTACAACAGGGTGGAAAATTCACCCCTCCACTTT.

V is TRBV7-9 and J is TRBJ1-6; no reliable D call. The germline CDR1 and CDR2 sequences are SEHNR and FQNEAQ (reference sequence). The V and J ends lost 2 bases and 7 bases respectively, with 9 bases between them. CDR3 length: 14 residues. The CDR3 sequence: CASSLPDVNSPLHF. The CDR3 nucleotides are TGTGCCAGCAGCTTACCCGATGTAAATTCACCCCTCCACTTT.

This chain connects TRBV7-8 to TRBJ2-7; D tentatively reads TRBD1 or TRBD2 (5 bases each). V dropped 1 base and J dropped 1 base, with 8 bases sitting between them. CDR3 size: 14 residues. CDR1 and CDR2 (germline): SGHVS, FQNEAQ. The CDR3 region is CASSLGGASYEQYF. Written as DNA, the CDR3 is TGTGCCAGCAGCTTAGGAGGGGCGTCCTACGAGCAGTACTTC. Full variable domain (rest looked up from reference TRBV7-8 and TRBJ2-7): GAGVSQSPRYKVAKRGQDVALRCDPISGHVSLFWYQQALGQGPEFLTYFQNEAQLDKSGLPSDRFFAERPEGSVSTLKIQRTQQEDSAVYLCASSLGGASYEQYFGPGTRLTVT.

This chain joins TRBV28 and TRBJ1-5; D is uncertain. The CDR3 loop spans 16 amino acids. Germline V gene data show CDR1 as MDHEN and CDR2 as SYDVKM. Trimming shortened V by 4 bases and J by 0 bases, and 13 bases separated the two germline ends. CDR3 DNA: TGTGCCAGCAGTTCGGCAGGCCGAGATAGCAATCAGCCCCAGCATTTT. Protein sequence: CASSSAGRDSNQPQHF.

The chain carries TRBV30 and TRBJ2-1; TRBD2 agrees at 8 bases. The germline V gene has CDR1 GTSNPN and CDR2 SVGIG (reference sequence). V lost 0 bases, J lost 7 bases, and 8 bases stayed unmatched. The CDR3 totals 15 residues. The CDR3: CAWSVGAGGRNEQFF. The CDR3 bases are TGTGCCTGGAGTGTAGGAGCGGGCGGGAGGAATGAGCAGTTCTTC.

The table lists this clone with a few counts. For the CDR3, the DNA is TGTGCCAGCGCTAGCGGAACCTACGAGCAGTACTTC. It encodes CASASGTYEQYF. The chain combines TRBV28 with TRBJ2-7, with 7 nucleotides matching TRBD2. The J segment lost 2 bases and the V segment lost 8 bases, leaving 3 bases of the junction unmatched. Germline values: CDR1 MDHEN, CDR2 SYDVKM. This CDR3 has 12 residues.

J is TRBJ2-3 and V is TRBV4-3; D may be TRBD1 or TRBD2 (7 bases each). V was shortened by 1 base and J by 4 bases, with 15 bases between the two germline ends. The V gene's germline CDR1 is LGHNA and CDR2 YSLEER. CDR3 size: 16 residues. The CDR3 is CASSQGDRRGADTQYF. For the CDR3, the DNA is TGCGCCAGCAGCCAAGGGGACAGACGGGGGGCAGATACGCAGTATTTT.

On this clone itself: One end of the junction varies from germline; a read error may be responsible. The chain employs TRBV7-7 and TRBJ2-1; TRBD2 agrees at 7 bases. The germline V gene has CDR1 SSHAT and CDR2 FNYEAQ (reference sequence). The CDR3 has 15 amino acids. CDR3 loop: CASSPVVAGVNEQFF. In nucleotides, the CDR3 is TGTGCTAGCAGCCCAGTTGTGGCGGGAGTGAATGAGCAGTTCTTC.

The chain links TRBV6-5 to TRBJ2-3; no clear D gene. This CDR3 region has 13 residues. CDR1 is MNHEY, CDR2 SVGAGI, per germline. Trimming took 10 bases from V and 4 from J, leaving 15 bases between them. The CDR3 region is CAIAHGPADTQYF. CDR3 nucleotides: TGTGCCATCGCACACGGCCCGGCAGATACGCAGTATTTT.

The V and J genes are TRBV3-1 (or the pseudogene TRBV3-2) and TRBJ1-2; tentative D call: TRBD1 (5 bases). CDR3 size: 17 residues. Trimming removed 1 base at V and 4 bases at J, with 19 bases between. Germline V gene data show CDR1 as LGHDT and CDR2 as YNNKEL (reference sequence). The CDR3: CASSQGWAGKAGYGYTF. CDR3 nucleotides: TGTGCCAGCAGCCAAGGCTGGGCAGGGAAGGCAGGCTATGGCTACACCTTC.

Here the CDR3 DNA reads TGTGCCAGCAGCCGAACACTTAACGGGGAGCTGTTTTTT. The encoded protein is CASSRTLNGELFF. The V and J genes are TRBV3-1 (or the pseudogene TRBV3-2) and TRBJ2-2; D gene uncertain. Germline CDR1 LGHDT, CDR2 YNNKEL (reference sequence). V shed 4 bases and J shed 7 bases, with 10 bases lying between them. CDR3 size: 13 residues.

The chain joins TRBV12-3 or TRBV12-4 to TRBJ1-5, with TRBD1 identical over 7 bases. The V gene end was trimmed by 6 bases and the J gene end by 4 bases; junction bases not matched to a gene: 3. The CDR3 length is 13 residues. This chain's CDR3 is CASRQTGNQPQHF. The DNA of the CDR3 is TGTGCCAGCAGGCAGACAGGGAATCAGCCCCAGCATTTT.

About this clone: The sample contains more than one DNA sequence encoding this CDR3. The J gene is TRBJ1-2, the V gene TRBV19; 7 bases are a match to TRBD1. Germline V CDR1 and CDR2: LNHDA, SQIVND (reference sequence). The CDR3 is 14 amino acids. The J segment lost 4 bases and the V segment lost 1 base, leaving 3 bases of the junction unmatched. The CDR3 is CASSIGTGSYGYTF. CDR3 coding DNA: TGTGCCAGTAGTATAGGGACAGGAAGCTATGGCTACACCTTC.

The rearrangement joins TRBV9 to TRBJ1-3; a weak D match, TRBD1 (6 bases). CDR3 size: 14 residues. The V and J ends lost 4 bases and 1 base respectively, with 9 bases between them. Germline CDR1 is SGDLS and CDR2 is YYNGEE. CDR3: CASSSRGSGNTIYF. The CDR3 coding sequence is TGTGCCAGCAGCTCCAGGGGTTCTGGAAACACCATATATTTT.

V usage is TRBV27 and J usage is TRBJ2-1; 7 nucleotides line up with TRBD2. The CDR3 runs to 16 residues. The germline V gene encodes CDR1 MNHEY and CDR2 SMNVEV (reference sequence). V gave up 5 bases and J gave up 4 bases; unmatched junction bases: 11. The CDR3: CASSPRAAGRYNEQFF. CDR3 bases: TGTGCCAGCAGTCCTAGGGCAGCGGGGAGATACAATGAGCAGTTCTTC.